This entry lists 8 T cell receptor beta chains sequenced from one sample in a study of cytomegalovirus exposure and HLA in healthy donors. Primers included in the PCR were 60 Vbeta and 13 Jbeta primers. Assay: immunoSEQ multiplex PCR; the TCRdb copy retains only in-frame clones and omits some. The sample consists of over 150,000 clones, 65% to 85% of them appearing once. Sequencing was carried out using PBMCs. These TCRs come from a man between 60 and 75 years old in good health and CMV-seronegative.

This clone has only a few counts. The germline gene is not matched at one end of the junction; a read error may be the cause. The genes are TRBV7-9 and TRBJ2-5; perhaps TRBD2 as D (6 bases). Germline CDR1 SEHNR, CDR2 FQNEAQ (reference sequence). The CDR3 runs to 18 residues. Here the CDR3 reads CSSSLARVEGLVQETQYF. The DNA for the CDR3 is TGTTCCAGCAGCTTAGCCCGGGTGGAGGGGCTTGTACAAGAGACCCAGTACTTC. Full variable domain (outside the CDR3, taken from reference TRBV7-9 and TRBJ2-5): DTGVSQNPRHKITKRGQNVTFRCDPISEHNRLYWYRQTLGQGPEFLTYFQNEAQLEKSRLLSDRFSAERPKGSFSTLEIQRTEQGDSAMYLCSSSLARVEGLVQETQYFGPGTRLLVL.

The chain uses TRBV6-5 and TRBJ2-7, with 8 bases lining up with TRBD2. The CDR3 spans 14 residues. Trimming at V came to 3 bases and at J to 5 bases, leaving 6 bases not matched to a gene. Germline values: CDR1 MNHEY, CDR2 SVGAGI. The CDR3 bases are TGTGCCAGCAGTTATCTGGCGGGGGGCAACGAGCAGTACTTC. Translated: CASSYLAGGNEQYF.

This rearrangement joins TRBV7-9 to TRBJ2-1; D unresolved. The CDR3 is made up of 17 amino acids. From germline, CDR1 is SEHNR and CDR2 FQNEAQ (reference sequence). Trimming removed 5 bases at V and 2 bases at J, with 19 bases between. The CDR3 spells CASSQRDARSTYNEQFF. CDR3 nucleotides: TGTGCCAGCAGCCAGAGAGATGCAAGGAGCACCTACAATGAGCAGTTCTTC.

About this clone itself: Other nucleotide sequences from this sample produce the same CDR3. The chain carries TRBV18 and TRBJ1-3, with D possibly TRBD1 on 5 matching bases. This CDR3 spans 15 amino acids. Germline V gene data show CDR1 as KGHSH and CDR2 as LQKENI. Trimming stripped 1 base from V and 0 bases from J, with 7 bases between. The CDR3 DNA reads as TGTGCCAGCTCACCACAAGACAGCTCTGGAAACACCATATATTTT. It specifies CASSPQDSSGNTIYF. Based on the CDR3 plus reference TRBV18 and TRBJ1-3, the full variable domain is NAGVMQNPRHLVRRRGQEARLRCSPMKGHSHVYWYRQLPEEGLKFMVYLQKENIIDESGMPKERFSAEFPKEGPSILRIQQVVRGDSAAYFCASSPQDSSGNTIYFGEGSWLTVV.

This chain joins TRBV5-5 and TRBJ1-2; unclear D gene. The V and J ends lost 4 bases and 0 bases respectively, with 22 bases between them. CDR1 and CDR2 from the germline V gene are SGHKS and YYEKEE (reference sequence). This CDR3 is 18 amino acids long. Here the CDR3 reads CASSPIPGRVRSNYGYTF. The CDR3 DNA follows: TGTGCCAGCAGCCCTATACCGGGGAGGGTCCGTTCTAACTATGGCTACACCTTC.

The chain links TRBV5-1 to TRBJ1-1, with D maybe TRBD1 (6 bases). The germline V gene has CDR1 SGHRS and CDR2 YFSETQ. This CDR3 has 14 amino acids. Trimming took 9 bases from V and 0 from J, leaving 15 bases between them. In DNA, the CDR3 is TGCGCCACCAGGACAGAAGCTCTGAACACTGAAGCTTTCTTT. Its protein is CATRTEALNTEAFF.

V usage is TRBV19 and J usage is TRBJ2-2; 8 nucleotides line up with TRBD2. The CDR3 covers 14 residues. The V segment lost 7 bases and the J segment 5 bases; nucleotides outside the gene matches: 6. Germline V lookup: CDR1 LNHDA, CDR2 SQIVND (reference sequence). The CDR3 sequence is CASKSAGETGELFF. In DNA form, the CDR3 reads TGTGCCAGTAAATCAGCGGGAGAAACCGGGGAGCTGTTTTTT.

The chain couples TRBV7-8 to TRBJ2-5, with 7 nucleotides matching TRBD2. Germline CDR1 SGHVS, CDR2 FQNEAQ. The length of the CDR3 is 13 residues. The V and J ends lost 5 bases and 5 bases, in that order; junction bases with no gene match: 5. CDR3 coding DNA: TGTGCCAGCAGCCGCAGGGAGGGCGAGACCCAGTACTTC. It translates to CASSRREGETQYF. Variable domain in full (rest from reference TRBV7-8 and TRBJ2-5): GAGVSQSPRYKVAKRGQDVALRCDPISGHVSLFWYQQALGQGPEFLTYFQNEAQLDKSGLPSDRFFAERPEGSVSTLKIQRTQQEDSAVYLCASSRREGETQYFGPGTRLLVL.